The table lists the clone carrying this T cell receptor (beta chain) with many counts. This record comes from a study of T cells in Graves' hyperthyroidism and ophthalmopathy. Diagnosis rested on symptoms, serum thyroxine and TRAb, thyroid ultrasound, and orbital computed tomography. RNA transcripts provided the source from which TCR beta CDR3 regions were amplified. The HTBI set primed first-round TCR CDR3 RT-PCR. TCRdb reanalysed the multiplex PCR reads using MiXCR and keeps one entry per CDR3 protein. The sample lists some 440,000 distinct CDR3 sequences, around 14% occurring once. Germline V gives CDR1 MDHEN, CDR2 SYDVKM. Trimming shortened V by 8 bases and J by 4 bases, and 15 bases separated the two germline ends. The CDR3 consists of 13 residues.

Sequencing used blood. The chain links TRBV28 to TRBJ2-7; D is possibly TRBD1 (6 bases). This receptor was obtained from a woman between 18 and 30 years old with Graves' hyperthyroidism. Here the CDR3 DNA reads TGTGCCAGCGGTACAGGGCTGGGATACGAGCAGTACTTC. Its translation: CASGTGLGYEQYF.